The 12 T cell receptor beta chains reported below all come from one sample, sequenced in a study of blood T cell repertoires in COVID-19. Using immunoSEQ multiplex PCR, the repertoire was profiled, and TCRdb retains in-frame clones only, with some absent. Of 300,000 to 450,000 clones in the sample, roughly 86% were seen once. Specimen: PBMCs or T cells enriched from blood (not recorded which). The receptor set was obtained from a man in his forties in a cohort exposed to, infected with or recovered from COVID-19 (not recorded which).

The chain joins TRBV9 to TRBJ2-2; unclear D gene. The CDR3 is 15 residues long. V was shortened by 1 base and J by 1 base, with 8 bases between the two germline ends. Germline lookup yields CDR1 SGDLS and CDR2 YYNGEE. CDR3 sequence: CASSVNGENTGELFF. The DNA for the CDR3 is TGTGCCAGCAGCGTAAATGGAGAGAACACCGGGGAGCTGTTTTTT.

CDR3 sequence: CASSSSLAGGISSYNEQFF. The DNA of the CDR3 is TGCGCCAGCAGCTCGTCACTAGCGGGAGGGATAAGCTCCTACAATGAGCAGTTCTTC. The V and J genes are TRBV5-1 and TRBJ2-1; TRBD2 matches 13 bases. Germline values: CDR1 SGHRS, CDR2 YFSETQ. The CDR3 contains 19 residues. Unmatched junction bases numbered 9, after V lost 3 bases and J lost 0 bases.

The chain carries TRBV7-9 and TRBJ2-7, with 7 bases lining up with TRBD2. Germline values: CDR1 SEHNR, CDR2 FQNEAQ (reference sequence). The CDR3 spans 13 residues. J lost 6 bases, V lost 0 bases, and 2 bases had no gene match. CDR3 DNA: TGTGCCAGCAGCTTAGCGGGAGGGATCGAGCAGTACTTC. It yields the protein CASSLAGGIEQYF.

The chain has TRBV7-8 and TRBJ2-7; 11 bases fit TRBD2. The CDR3 contains 16 residues. Germline V lookup: CDR1 SGHVS, CDR2 FQNEAQ. With 2 bases clipped from V and 3 bases from J, the junction kept 6 bases outside the gene matches. For the CDR3, the DNA is TGTGCCAGCAGCTTACAGGCTAGCGGGAGGCTCTACGAGCAGTACTTC. Translation: CASSLQASGRLYEQYF.

The chain uses TRBV4-1 and TRBJ2-7; 7 nucleotides align to TRBD2. Germline assignment: CDR1 MGHRA and CDR2 YSYEKL. V lost 0 bases, J lost 3 bases, and 14 bases stayed unmatched. There are 18 residues in the CDR3. The CDR3 nucleotides are TGCGCCAGCAGCCAAGACCTGACTTTGACTGGCGGGAGCTACGAGCAGTACTTC. It yields the protein CASSQDLTLTGGSYEQYF.

The chain links TRBV7-9 to TRBJ2-1; TRBD2 matches 7 bases. Germline V gene sequence: CDR1 SEHNR, CDR2 FQNEAQ (reference sequence). This CDR3 spans 15 amino acids. Losses at the gene ends were 5 bases for V and 0 bases for J; bases not matched to a gene: 4. The CDR3 nucleotides are TGTGCCAGCAGCAAGCTAGCGGTCTCCTACAATGAGCAGTTCTTC. Protein product: CASSKLAVSYNEQFF.

The rearrangement links TRBV10-3 to TRBJ2-6; D is unclear. This CDR3 comprises 12 residues. The V end lost 9 bases, the J end lost 0 bases, and 3 bases lay between the germline ends. Germline V gene lookup returns CDR1 ENHRY and CDR2 SYGVKD. CDR3 DNA sequence: TGTGCCATGAGCTCTGGGGCCAACGTCCTGACTTTC. The encoded protein is CAMSSGANVLTF.

The rearrangement links TRBV27 to TRBJ2-3; 12 bases agree with TRBD2. Germline loops: CDR1 MNHEY, CDR2 SMNVEV (reference sequence). Germline trimming cut 2 bases from V and 4 bases from J; bases unmatched to any gene: 1. The CDR3 loop spans 15 amino acids. CDR3 DNA: TGTGCCAGCAGTTTAACTAGCGGGAGGTCAGATACGCAGTATTTT. Amino acids: CASSLTSGRSDTQYF.

V gene TRBV7-2 combines with J gene TRBJ2-3, with D tentatively TRBD2 (6 bases). The V and J ends lost 3 bases and 0 bases respectively, with 10 bases between them. This CDR3 contains 15 residues. Germline V lookup: CDR1 SGHTA, CDR2 FQGNSA. CDR3 residues: CASSFRLASTDTQYF. The CDR3 nucleotides are TGTGCCAGCAGCTTTCGTCTAGCGAGCACAGATACGCAGTATTTT.

The genes are TRBV9 and TRBJ1-2; D remains ambiguous. The CDR3 has 12 amino acids. Trimming left V 2 bases short and J 2 bases short, with 4 bases between. Germline lookup yields CDR1 SGDLS and CDR2 YYNGEE. The DNA of the CDR3 is TGTGCCAGCAGCGTCTACAACTATGGCTACACCTTC. It specifies CASSVYNYGYTF.

The chain combines TRBV5-4 with TRBJ2-1; the match to TRBD2 covers 10 bases. CDR3 size: 16 residues. With 1 base clipped from V and 5 bases from J, the junction kept 6 bases outside the gene matches. Germline lookup yields CDR1 SGHNT and CDR2 YYREEE (reference sequence). The CDR3 loop is CASSLTIAGGDNEQFF. CDR3 sequence (DNA): TGTGCCAGCAGCTTGACCATAGCGGGAGGAGACAATGAGCAGTTCTTC.

As for this clone: A much bigger clone sits one base away, suggesting this may be a read error. This chain uses TRBV7-6 with TRBJ1-1, with D uncertain. V was shortened by 0 bases and J by 1 base, with 3 bases between the two germline ends. Germline assignment: CDR1 SGHVS and CDR2 FNYEAQ. The CDR3 consists of 13 residues. For the CDR3, the DNA is TGTGCCAGCAGCTTAGCGGCGAACACTGAAGCTTTCTTT. Encoded protein: CASSLAANTEAFF.